The 13 T cell receptor beta chains below all came from one sample that was sequenced in a study of Ad26.COV2.S vaccination and SARS-CoV-2 variants. Libraries were prepared by immunoSEQ multiplex PCR; TCRdb keeps only in-frame clonotypes and omits some of them. The sample has about 350,000 clones; roughly nine tenths are singletons. The treatment was: some 20 received Ad26.COV2.S at low or high dose, single or two shots; 5 received placebo; per-sample allocation not given. Following the first vaccine or placebo injection, samples were taken on day 63. Source: peripheral blood, taken in a trial of Ad26.COV2.S vaccine versus placebo. All receptors derive from a person between 18 and 59 years old who received the Ad26.COV2.S COVID-19 vaccine or a placebo.

The chain joins TRBV19 to TRBJ1-5; D is perhaps TRBD1 (6 bases). The CDR3 contains 13 residues. CDR1 and CDR2 from the germline V gene are LNHDA and SQIVND (reference sequence). V shed 9 bases and J shed 4 bases, with 13 bases lying between them. DNA of the CDR3: TGTGCCAGCTCCCGACAGGATAATCAGCCCCAGCATTTT. It specifies CASSRQDNQPQHF.

The chain employs TRBV5-6 and TRBJ2-2; the D is unclear. Germline V gives CDR1 SGHDT, CDR2 YYEEEE. This CDR3 has 14 amino acids. Trimming shortened V by 1 base and J by 4 bases, and 8 bases separated the two germline ends. In nucleotides, the CDR3 is TGTGCCAGCAGCTTGATGGAGATCACCGGGGAGCTGTTTTTT. This encodes CASSLMEITGELFF. Based on the CDR3 plus reference TRBV5-6 and TRBJ2-2, the full variable domain is DAGVTQSPTHLIKTRGQQVTLRCSPKSGHDTVSWYQQALGQGPQFIFQYYEEEERQRGNFPDRFSGHQFPNYSSELNVNALLLGDSALYLCASSLMEITGELFFGEGSRLTVL.

The J gene is TRBJ1-4, the V gene TRBV7-6; D is unresolved. The V end lost 5 bases, the J end lost 2 bases, and 15 bases lay between the germline ends. Germline values: CDR1 SGHVS, CDR2 FNYEAQ. This CDR3 comprises 16 residues. In DNA form, the CDR3 reads TGTGCCAGCAGCCGATACCGACAAGCTACTAATGAAAAACTGTTTTTT. It translates to CASSRYRQATNEKLFF.

The chain joins TRBV5-1 to TRBJ2-7; D perhaps matches TRBD1 (5 bases). Per germline, CDR1 SGHRS and CDR2 YFSETQ. The CDR3 covers 15 residues. V was pared by 3 bases and J by 1 base, with 14 bases between. The CDR3 is CASSSRQGSSYEQYF. DNA of the CDR3: TGCGCCAGCAGCTCCCGGCAGGGCTCGTCCTACGAGCAGTACTTC.

V gene TRBV7-2 combines with J gene TRBJ2-7; D unresolved. Germline assignment: CDR1 SGHTA and CDR2 FQGNSA. The germline V and J ends were trimmed by 5 bases and 3 bases, with 11 bases remaining between them. The length of the CDR3 is 13 residues. The CDR3 DNA reads TGTGCCAGCAGCCCCGCCCCCAGCTACGAGCAGTACTTC. Translated: CASSPAPSYEQYF.

This clone has a single count. This chain links TRBV18 with TRBJ1-4; D gene uncertain. Looked up from germline, CDR1 is KGHSH and CDR2 is LQKENI. The CDR3 contains 15 residues. V gave up 5 bases and J gave up 8 bases, with 18 bases separating them. CDR3 in DNA: TGTGCCAGCTCATCCTTCCTTGCTGTTGAGGAAAAACTGTTTTTT. Residues: CASSSFLAVEEKLFF.

This clone has just one count. Different DNA sequences within this sample yield the same CDR3. This sequence joins TRBV2 and TRBJ1-5; the match to TRBD1 covers 10 bases. CDR1 is SNHLY and CDR2 is FYNNEI in the germline V gene. The J segment lost 0 bases and the V segment lost 4 bases, leaving 0 bases of the junction unmatched. The CDR3 sequence is 15 residues long. CDR3 coding DNA: TGTGCCAGCAGTGGGGACAGGGGTAGCAATCAGCCCCAGCATTTT. Its translation is CASSGDRGSNQPQHF.

The chain links TRBV7-3 to TRBJ1-2; 8 positions match TRBD1. Germline CDR1 SGHTA, CDR2 FQGTGA. The CDR3 contains 14 residues. V lost 5 bases to trimming and J lost 0 bases; unmatched junction nucleotides: 2. DNA of the CDR3: TGTGCCAGCAGCGGACAGGGCGCTAACTATGGCTACACCTTC. It translates to CASSGQGANYGYTF.

The rearrangement uses TRBV6-5 and TRBJ1-1; no firm D call. Germline V lookup: CDR1 MNHEY, CDR2 SVGAGI. The CDR3 consists of 14 residues. V lost 4 bases and J 0 bases, leaving 9 bases between the germline ends. The CDR3 coding sequence is TGTGCCAGCAGTTTCGGTCAGTTGAACACTGAAGCTTTCTTT. Encoded protein: CASSFGQLNTEAFF.

In this sample, this clone turned up once. V is TRBV20-1 and J is TRBJ1-1; unclear D gene. With 3 bases removed from V and 5 bases from J, the gap between germline ends came to 7 bases. Looked up from germline, CDR1 is DFQATT and CDR2 is SNEGSKA (reference sequence). This CDR3 is built from 11 residues. CDR3 DNA: TGCAGTGCTAGTAGTTATACTGAAGCTTTCTTT. The encoded protein is CSASSYTEAFF.

V gene TRBV7-9 combines with J gene TRBJ2-3, with 14 bases identical to TRBD2. This CDR3 spans 17 amino acids. CDR1 is SEHNR and CDR2 is FQNEAQ in the germline V gene (reference sequence). V was pared by 5 bases and J by 2 bases, with 6 bases of the junction left unmatched. CDR3 nucleotides: TGTGCCAGCAGCACTGGGACTAGCGGGGGATCCACAGATACGCAGTATTTT. Protein product: CASSTGTSGGSTDTQYF.

The gene calls are TRBV11-2 and TRBJ1-1; 9 nucleotides match TRBD1. The CDR3 runs to 14 residues. Germline V gives CDR1 SGHAT, CDR2 FQNNGV. V was pared by 4 bases and J by 3 bases, with 3 bases of the junction left unmatched. The CDR3 DNA reads TGTGCCAGCAGCTCGGGGACAGGGTACACTGAAGCTTTCTTT. This translates into CASSSGTGYTEAFF.

This clone was found a few times. The J gene is TRBJ2-1, the V gene TRBV5-1; TRBD2 agrees at 8 bases. The CDR3 loop spans 15 amino acids. V lost 4 bases and J lost 5; bases outside the gene matches: 8. CDR1 and CDR2 (germline): SGHRS, YFSETQ. The CDR3 protein is CASSTGGDADNEQFF. DNA for the CDR3: TGCGCCAGCAGCACGGGAGGGGACGCCGACAATGAGCAGTTCTTC.